This T cell receptor (beta chain) was retrieved from a study of blood T cell repertoires in COVID-19. Study context: From T cells, B-cell-depleted T cells, or PBMCs came the material, which was cDNA or gDNA.

The CDR3 runs 14 residues. V lost 0 bases, J lost 8 bases, and 14 bases lay in between. The germline V gene encodes CDR1 SGHRS and CDR2 YFSETQ. Repertoires were generated with immunoSEQ multiplex PCR, while TCRdb's copy carries only in-frame clones and drops some. The table shows some 200,000 clones, with 80% to 90% occurring only once. This receptor was taken from a woman aged 70-85 years with acute or convalescent COVID-19. This sequence joins TRBV5-1 and TRBJ1-1, with D hard to call. Sequenced material: peripheral blood. The CDR3 nucleotides are TGCGCCAGCAGCTTGGCCGGAACAGCAGCAGAAGCTTTCTTT. Protein sequence: CASSLAGTAAEAFF.